A selection of T cell receptor beta chains follows, all from one sample in a study of control samples from healthy donors and cancer patients. Libraries were prepared by immunoSEQ multiplex PCR; TCRdb keeps only in-frame clonotypes and omits some of them. This table has about 110,000 clones, around nine tenths appearing once. The source material was blood. All receptors come from a woman aged 50 to 60 in good health. CDR3s include the opening cysteine and the closing phenylalanine or tryptophan. D genes are given only for firm matches. Clone size is not always given. Where it is, it says once, few, many or a class for expanded clones.

D gene,clone size,J gene,V gene,CDR3 protein,CDR3 DNA
.,.,TRBJ1-4,TRBV19,CASRGPNDEKLFF,TGTGCCAGTAGAGGGCCTAACGACGAAAAACTGTTTTTT
.,.,TRBJ1-3,TRBV20-1,CSASTGISGNTIYF,TGCAGTGCTAGTACGGGAATCTCTGGAAACACCATATATTTT
.,.,TRBJ2-1,TRBV7-2,CASSLARNEQFF,TGTGCCAGCAGCTTAGCGCGAAATGAGCAGTTCTTC
.,few,TRBJ1-3,TRBV27,CASRDLSGNTIYF,TGTGCCAGCAGGGACTTATCTGGAAACACCATATATTTT
.,few,TRBJ2-2,TRBV12-3/TRBV12-4,CASSPPHTGELFF,TGTGCCAGCAGCCCGCCGCACACCGGGGAGCTGTTTTTT
TRBD1,.,TRBJ2-1,TRBV18,CASSQDRGLLFF,TGTGCCAGCTCACAAGACAGGGGCCTTCTGTTCTTC
.,.,TRBJ1-5,TRBV4-1,CASSQELMGFEPQHF,TGCGCCAGCAGCCAAGAATTAATGGGTTTTGAGCCCCAGCATTTT
TRBD1,.,TRBJ1-1,TRBV7-9,CASSTDRGGINTEAFF,TGTGCCAGCAGCACTGACAGGGGGGGAATTAACACTGAAGCTTTCTTT
TRBD2,.,TRBJ2-1,TRBV6-5,CASSLAGSPYNEQFF,TGTGCCAGCAGTTTAGCGGGGAGCCCTTACAATGAGCAGTTCTTC
.,.,TRBJ1-6,TRBV18,CASSPEGHSPLHF,TGTGCCAGCTCACCGGAGGGGCATTCACCCCTCCACTTT
.,.,TRBJ1-5,TRBV4-1,CASSRLIANQPQHF,TGCGCCAGCAGCCGACTTATAGCCAATCAGCCCCAGCATTTT
TRBD1,once,TRBJ2-1,TRBV3-1/TRBV3-2,CASSRGTGKREQFF,TGTGCCAGCAGTCGGGGGACAGGTAAGAGGGAGCAGTTCTTC
.,.,TRBJ1-5,TRBV15,CATSRYRQSNQPQHF,TGTGCCACCAGCAGATACAGACAGAGTAATCAGCCCCAGCATTTT
TRBD1,.,TRBJ1-2,TRBV7-9,CASSWTGSGYTF,TGTGCCAGCAGCTGGACAGGAAGCGGCTACACCTTC
TRBD1,.,TRBJ1-1,TRBV29-1,CSVERDRGQPFF,TGCAGCGTTGAACGGGACAGGGGCCAACCTTTCTTT
TRBD2,.,TRBJ2-3,TRBV18,CASSPPGGDTQYF,TGTGCCAGCTCACCCCCCGGGGGGGATACGCAGTATTTT
TRBD2,.,TRBJ2-3,TRBV24-1,CATGGETDTQYF,TGTGCCACCGGGGGGGAGACAGATACGCAGTATTTT
TRBD2,.,TRBJ2-1,TRBV6-6,CASSPLGGGATSGSFNEQFF,TGTGCCAGCAGCCCCCTTGGAGGGGGGGCGACTAGCGGTAGTTTCAATGAGCAGTTCTTC
TRBD2,.,TRBJ2-3,TRBV29-1,CSADIRRSPGTSGSTDTQYF,TGCAGCGCCGACATTAGACGGTCCCCCGGGACTAGCGGAAGCACAGATACGCAGTATTTT
.,.,TRBJ2-5,TRBV6-2/TRBV6-3,CASSYGTIQETQYF,TGTGCCAGCAGTTACGGCACGATCCAAGAGACCCAGTACTTC
.,once,TRBJ2-2,TRBV7-7,CASSFGGAGGELFF,TGTGCCAGCAGCTTTGGAGGGGCCGGCGGGGAGCTGTTTTTT
.,once,TRBJ2-2,TRBV9,CASSVAGELFF,TGTGCCAGCAGCGTAGCCGGGGAGCTGTTTTTT
.,.,TRBJ1-2,TRBV5-5,CASRIQGSLNYGYTF,TGTGCCAGCAGGATCCAGGGAAGCCTAAACTATGGCTACACCTTC
.,.,TRBJ2-2,TRBV18,CASSPKGTGELFF,TGTGCCAGCTCACCAAAGGGTACCGGGGAGCTGTTTTTT
TRBD1,.,TRBJ1-2,TRBV4-1,CASSRAFPGTGVYGYTF,TGCGCCAGCAGCCGCGCTTTTCCCGGGACAGGGGTCTATGGCTACACCTTC
TRBD1,.,TRBJ1-4,TRBV4-1,CARSPQGGQGVEKLFF,TGCGCCCGCAGCCCCCAGGGGGGACAGGGTGTTGAAAAACTGTTTTTT
TRBD1,.,TRBJ2-4,TRBV6-2/TRBV6-3,CASSGQGTAKNIQYF,TGTGCCAGCAGTGGACAGGGCACAGCCAAAAACATTCAGTACTTC
.,once,TRBJ1-3,TRBV7-2,CASSLGSAGSGNTIYF,TGTGCCAGCAGCTTAGGCAGTGCGGGCTCTGGAAACACCATATATTTT
.,.,TRBJ2-1,TRBV6-4,CASSDSGGNNEQFF,TGTGCCAGCAGTGACTCCGGCGGGAACAATGAGCAGTTCTTC
TRBD2,.,TRBJ2-3,TRBV7-2,CASSRGLAGGPDTQYF,TGTGCCAGCAGCCGCGGACTAGCGGGAGGGCCAGATACGCAGTATTTT
.,.,TRBJ1-1,TRBV10-3,CAIRGTETNTEAFF,TGTGCCATCCGCGGGACGGAAACGAACACTGAAGCTTTCTTT
TRBD1,.,TRBJ1-5,TRBV19,CASSAPGQGNQPQHF,TGTGCCAGTAGTGCGCCGGGACAGGGGAATCAGCCCCAGCATTTT
.,few,TRBJ2-7,TRBV6-5,CAGARQSSYEQYF,TGTGCCGGTGCCAGGCAGAGCTCCTACGAGCAGTACTTC
.,once,TRBJ2-7,TRBV30,CAWTRGGGNEQYF,TGTGCCTGGACGCGGGGAGGGGGCAACGAGCAGTACTTC
TRBD1,.,TRBJ1-2,TRBV6-5,CASSYYTGQGRGGYTF,TGTGCCAGCAGTTACTATACGGGACAGGGGAGGGGAGGCTACACCTTC
.,.,TRBJ1-6,TRBV5-6,CASSLLLITGHSPLHF,TGTGCCAGCAGCTTGCTTCTCATAACCGGGCATTCACCCCTCCACTTT
.,.,TRBJ2-3,TRBV18,CASSPAGTSTDTQYF,TGTGCCAGCTCACCAGCAGGGACTAGCACAGATACGCAGTATTTT
.,.,TRBJ2-5,TRBV7-6,CASSLGTGIQETQYF,TGTGCCAGCAGCTTAGGCACAGGAATCCAAGAGACCCAGTACTTC
.,.,TRBJ1-3,TRBV6-5,CASRVGRTGNTIYF,TGTGCCAGCAGAGTGGGACGTACGGGAAACACCATATATTTT
TRBD1,.,TRBJ1-2,TRBV5-6,CASRPNPGQGVNGYGYTF,TGTGCCAGCAGGCCAAATCCGGGACAGGGGGTGAACGGCTATGGCTACACCTTC
.,.,TRBJ2-5,TRBV12-3/TRBV12-4,CASSLGAGETQYF,TGTGCCAGCAGTTTAGGGGCTGGAGAGACCCAGTACTTC
.,.,TRBJ2-5,TRBV4-1,CASSQDARGTETQYF,TGCGCCAGCAGCCAAGATGCCAGGGGAACAGAGACCCAGTACTTC
.,once,TRBJ1-2,TRBV12-3/TRBV12-4,CASSLMGSDGYTF,TGTGCCAGCAGTTTAATGGGGTCTGACGGCTACACCTTC
TRBD1,.,TRBJ1-3,TRBV15,CATSGGQGSAFRNTIYF,TGTGCCACCAGCGGCGGACAGGGCTCGGCATTCCGGAACACCATATATTTT
.,.,TRBJ1-2,TRBV6-5,CASRWGSASNYGYTF,TGTGCCAGCAGGTGGGGGTCAGCTTCTAACTATGGCTACACCTTC
TRBD1,.,TRBJ2-1,TRBV24-1,CATCRTGDKNEQFF,TGTGCCACCTGCCGGACAGGGGATAAAAATGAGCAGTTCTTC
.,.,TRBJ1-4,TRBV24-1,CATSDLQRSGLFF,TGTGCCACCAGTGATTTGCAGAGGTCGGGACTGTTTTTT
.,.,TRBJ2-2,TRBV6-5,CASSGAGTGTGELFF,TGTGCCAGCAGCGGGGCAGGGACTGGCACCGGGGAGCTGTTTTTT
TRBD2,.,TRBJ2-3,TRBV5-1,CASSSMTSGGDTQYF,TGCGCCAGCAGCTCGATGACTAGCGGAGGAGATACGCAGTATTTT
.,few,TRBJ1-3,TRBV5-1,CASSFSSGEGTIYF,TGCGCCAGCAGCTTCTCTTCAGGGGAGGGCACCATATATTTT
.,.,TRBJ1-2,TRBV3-1/TRBV3-2,CASSPRGGNYGYTF,TGTGCCAGCAGCCCTCGTGGGGGGAACTATGGCTACACCTTC